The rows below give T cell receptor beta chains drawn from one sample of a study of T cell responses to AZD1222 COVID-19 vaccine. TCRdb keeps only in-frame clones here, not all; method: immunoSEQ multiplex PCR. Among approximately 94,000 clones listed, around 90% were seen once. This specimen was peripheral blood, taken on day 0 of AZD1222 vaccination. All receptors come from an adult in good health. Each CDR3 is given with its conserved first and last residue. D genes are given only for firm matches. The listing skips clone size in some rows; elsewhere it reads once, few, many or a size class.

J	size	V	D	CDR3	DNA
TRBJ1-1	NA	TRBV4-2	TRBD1	CASSPRTGTPEAFF	TGTGCCAGCAGCCCCCGGACAGGGACTCCTGAAGCTTTCTTT
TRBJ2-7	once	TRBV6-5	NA	CASSYDSGYEQYF	TGTGCCAGCAGTTACGACAGTGGGTACGAGCAGTACTTC
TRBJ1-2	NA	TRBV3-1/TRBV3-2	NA	CASSQDLGAGNYGYTF	TGTGCCAGCAGCCAAGATTTAGGGGCAGGGAACTATGGCTACACCTTC
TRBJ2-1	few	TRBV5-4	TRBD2	CASSAGLAGGGEQFF	TGTGCCAGCAGCGCGGGACTAGCGGGAGGCGGAGAGCAGTTCTTC
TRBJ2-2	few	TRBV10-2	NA	CASRADGTGELFF	TGCGCCAGCAGAGCGGACGGCACCGGGGAGCTGTTTTTT
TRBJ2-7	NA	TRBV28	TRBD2	CASSWTSGSSYEQYF	TGTGCCAGCAGTTGGACTAGCGGGAGCTCCTACGAGCAGTACTTC
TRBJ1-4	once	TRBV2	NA	CASSDVREKLFF	TGTGCCAGCAGCGACGTTAGGGAAAAACTGTTTTTT
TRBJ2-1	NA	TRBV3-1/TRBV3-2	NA	CASSPGSYNEQFF	TGTGCCAGCAGCCCCGGCTCCTACAATGAGCAGTTCTTC
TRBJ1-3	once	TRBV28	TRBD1	CASRAGTGVISGNTIYF	TGTGCCAGCAGGGCCGGGACAGGGGTCATATCTGGAAACACCATATATTTT
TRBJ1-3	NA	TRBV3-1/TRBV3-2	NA	CASSPEGSSGNTIYF	TGTGCCAGCAGCCCGGAGGGGAGCTCTGGAAACACCATATATTTT
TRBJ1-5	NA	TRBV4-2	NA	CASSQDLGWRDQPQHF	TGTGCCAGCAGCCAAGACTTAGGTTGGAGGGATCAGCCCCAGCATTTT
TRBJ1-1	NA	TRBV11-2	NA	CASSRPEGTEAFF	TGTGCCAGCAGCCGGCCTGAGGGCACTGAAGCTTTCTTT
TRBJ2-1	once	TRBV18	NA	CASSPRGSSYNEQFF	TGTGCCAGCTCACCACGGGGGAGCTCCTACAATGAGCAGTTCTTC
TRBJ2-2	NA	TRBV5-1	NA	CASSLSSANTGELFF	TGCGCCAGCAGCTTGTCTAGTGCGAACACCGGGGAGCTGTTTTTT
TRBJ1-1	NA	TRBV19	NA	CASSIFGHMNTEAFF	TGTGCCAGTAGTATTTTTGGACATATGAACACTGAAGCTTTCTTT
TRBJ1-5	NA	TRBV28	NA	CASRPGVRNQPQHF	TGTGCCAGCAGGCCAGGGGTGAGGAATCAGCCCCAGCATTTT
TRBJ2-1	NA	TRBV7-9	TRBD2	CASSLMWEGLSFNEQFF	TGTGCCAGCAGCTTAATGTGGGAGGGCCTCTCCTTCAATGAGCAGTTCTTC
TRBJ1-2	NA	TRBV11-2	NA	CASSLGMGRGGYTF	TGTGCCAGCAGCTTAGGCATGGGCCGGGGAGGCTACACCTTC
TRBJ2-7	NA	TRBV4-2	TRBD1	CASSQETGSIYEQYF	TGTGCCAGCAGCCAAGAGACAGGGAGCATCTACGAGCAGTACTTC
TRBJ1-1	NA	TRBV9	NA	CASSVEGGLNTEAFF	TGTGCCAGCAGCGTAGAGGGTGGGCTAAACACTGAAGCTTTCTTT
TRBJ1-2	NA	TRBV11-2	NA	CASSYQGKSGYTF	TGTGCCAGCAGCTATCAAGGGAAGTCTGGCTACACCTTC
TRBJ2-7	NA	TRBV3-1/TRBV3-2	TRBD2	CASSQTRAGVMQYF	TGTGCCAGCAGCCAAACGAGGGCGGGAGTTATGCAGTACTTC
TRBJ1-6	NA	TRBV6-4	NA	CASREDGSYNSPLHF	TGTGCCAGCAGAGAGGACGGAAGCTATAATTCACCCCTCCACTTT
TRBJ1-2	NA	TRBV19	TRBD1	CASSDRRRGYTF	TGTGCCAGTTCGGACAGGCGGAGAGGCTACACCTTC
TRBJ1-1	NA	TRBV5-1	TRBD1	CASSPGTENTEAFF	TGCGCCAGCAGCCCTGGGACAGAGAACACTGAAGCTTTCTTT
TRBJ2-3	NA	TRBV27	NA	CASSFINLDTQYF	TGTGCCAGCAGTTTCATAAACCTAGATACGCAGTATTTT
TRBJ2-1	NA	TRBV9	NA	CASNVDGVADEQFF	TGTGCCAGCAACGTAGATGGGGTAGCGGATGAGCAGTTCTTC
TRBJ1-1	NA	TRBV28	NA	CASIVRGGGLNTEAFF	TGTGCCAGCATCGTGAGGGGGGGAGGGTTGAACACTGAAGCTTTCTTT
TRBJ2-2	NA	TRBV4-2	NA	CASSQEGGWELFF	TGTGCCAGCAGCCAAGAAGGGGGTTGGGAGCTGTTTTTT
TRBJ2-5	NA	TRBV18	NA	CASSPTQETQYF	TGTGCCAGCTCACCAACGCAAGAGACCCAGTACTTC
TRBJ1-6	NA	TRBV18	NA	CASSPGGKDAPLHF	TGTGCCAGCTCACCCGGGGGGAAGGACGCACCCCTCCACTTT
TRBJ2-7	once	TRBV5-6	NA	CASSLYRREQYF	TGTGCCAGCAGCTTGTATCGGCGCGAACAGTACTTC
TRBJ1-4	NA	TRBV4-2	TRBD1	CASTTGAMNEKLFF	TGTGCCAGCACCACAGGGGCGATGAATGAAAAACTGTTTTTT
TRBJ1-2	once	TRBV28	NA	CASSLPGPTNYGYTF	TGTGCCAGCAGTTTGCCAGGTCCGACTAACTATGGCTACACCTTC
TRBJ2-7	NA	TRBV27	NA	CASSPQGPSYEQYF	TGTGCCAGCAGTCCCCAGGGGCCTTCTTACGAGCAGTACTTC
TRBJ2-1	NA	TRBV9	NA	CASSVPGLSVNEQFF	TGTGCCAGCAGCGTACCTGGACTTTCCGTCAATGAGCAGTTCTTC